These 15 T cell receptor beta chains share one sample of origin, sequenced in a study of shared clonotypes between healthy human individuals. Libraries were prepared by immunoSEQ multiplex PCR; TCRdb keeps only in-frame clonotypes and omits some of them. The sample carries 1.4 million to 1.5 million clones, approximately 97% recorded once. The sample consisted of naive CD4+ T cells sorted from blood. Subset indicated: CD45RA+ positively selected. Source of these receptors: a man aged 30-40 years in good health.

On this clone itself: Other DNA sequences in the same sample also yield this CDR3. The chain carries TRBV18 and TRBJ1-5, with 9 bases fitting TRBD1. This CDR3 is 15 amino acids long. CDR1 and CDR2 (germline): KGHSH, LQKENI. With V trimmed by 2 bases and J by 5 bases, 4 bases remained unmatched. The CDR3 DNA reads TGTGCCAGCTCACCAGGGACAGGGTCCGATCAGCCCCAGCATTTT. This gives the protein CASSPGTGSDQPQHF.

The chain is built from TRBV29-1 and TRBJ1-1; no reliable D call. Germline V lookup: CDR1 SQVTM, CDR2 ANQGSEA. The CDR3 is 14 residues long. Trimming removed 4 bases from V and 1 base from J, with 13 bases in between. The CDR3 spells CSVAPTLANTEAFF. The DNA of the CDR3 is TGCAGCGTTGCCCCGACATTGGCGAACACTGAAGCTTTCTTT.

This clone has just one count. The chain joins TRBV28 to TRBJ1-5, with D unclear. Germline loops: CDR1 MDHEN, CDR2 SYDVKM. The CDR3 loop spans 12 amino acids. Trimming cost V 8 bases and J 5 bases, with 10 bases left between them. For the CDR3, the DNA is TGTGCCAGCCAGACGGTATATCAGCCCCAGCATTTT. Residues: CASQTVYQPQHF.

The chain combines TRBV10-3 with TRBJ2-3, with TRBD2 identical over 9 bases. The V and J ends lost 6 bases and 2 bases, in that order; junction bases with no gene match: 9. The CDR3 runs 16 residues. Germline V gene sequence: CDR1 ENHRY, CDR2 SYGVKD. CDR3: CAIREREDDITDTQYF. The CDR3 nucleotides are TGTGCCATCAGGGAGCGGGAGGACGACATCACAGATACGCAGTATTTT.

Remarks on this clone: Within the sample, other DNA sequences also encode this same CDR3. The chain has TRBV5-1 and TRBJ1-4, with TRBD1 matching over 9 bases. The V gene's germline CDR1 is SGHRS and CDR2 YFSETQ. J gave up 5 bases and V 2 bases, and 1 base lay outside the gene matches. This CDR3 spans 14 amino acids. The CDR3 protein is CASSLGQGNEKLFF. The CDR3 coding sequence is TGCGCCAGCAGCTTAGGACAGGGGAATGAAAAACTGTTTTTT.

The chain joins TRBV5-5 to TRBJ1-2, with 7 nucleotides matching TRBD1. Germline V gives CDR1 SGHKS, CDR2 YYEKEE (reference sequence). J gave up 4 bases and V 4 bases, and 10 bases lay outside the gene matches. The CDR3 length is 15 residues. CDR3 sequence (DNA): TGTGCCAGCAGCAGTCGGGGACAGCTAAGCTATGGCTACACCTTC. Amino acids: CASSSRGQLSYGYTF.

The chain joins TRBV6-1 to TRBJ2-2; the match to TRBD1 covers 7 bases. The length of the CDR3 is 17 residues. Trimming removed 3 bases from V and 1 base from J; junction bases left unmatched: 8. From germline, CDR1 is MNHNS and CDR2 SASEGT. CDR3 in amino acids: CASSDSGGYKNTGELFF. CDR3 nucleotide sequence: TGTGCCAGCAGTGATTCAGGGGGTTATAAGAACACCGGGGAGCTGTTTTTT.

This sequence joins TRBV30 and TRBJ2-2; weak D call: TRBD2 (5 bases). The V gene's germline CDR1 is GTSNPN and CDR2 SVGIG (reference sequence). The CDR3 loop spans 12 amino acids. CDR3 in amino acids: CGSGRNTGELFF. The DNA for the CDR3 is TGTGGCTCGGGAAGGAACACCGGGGAGCTGTTTTTT. Drawing the rest from reference TRBV30 and TRBJ2-2, the complete variable domain is SQTIHQWPATLVQPVGSPLSLECTVEGTSNPNLYWYRQAAGRGLQLLFYSVGIGQISSEVPQNLSASRPQDRQFILSSKKLLLSDSGFYLCGSGRNTGELFFGEGSRLTVL.

The chain couples TRBV18 to TRBJ1-1; no clear D. Deletions cut 4 bases from V and 2 bases from J, with 20 bases between. CDR3 length: 17 residues. The germline CDR1 and CDR2 sequences are KGHSH and LQKENI. CDR3 sequence reads: CASSLLSLESKNTEAFF. CDR3 bases: TGTGCCAGCTCACTACTCTCCCTTGAGAGTAAAAACACTGAAGCTTTCTTT.

This chain uses TRBV7-9 with TRBJ1-1, with 7 bases aligning to TRBD1. The V and J ends lost 5 bases and 1 base, in that order; junction bases with no gene match: 7. The V gene's germline CDR1 is SEHNR and CDR2 FQNEAQ (reference sequence). The CDR3 sequence is 15 residues long. The CDR3, as DNA: TGTGCCAGCAGCCGACCCGGACAGGCGAACACTGAAGCTTTCTTT. Protein product: CASSRPGQANTEAFF.

The chain recombines TRBV5-4 with TRBJ2-1; D gene unclear. In germline, CDR1 is SGHNT, CDR2 YYREEE (reference sequence). V lost 0 bases, J lost 7 bases, and 11 bases lay in between. The CDR3 covers 14 residues. The CDR3 here is CASSLELARNEQFF. The CDR3 region has the DNA TGTGCCAGCAGCTTGGAATTAGCTCGGAATGAGCAGTTCTTC. The variable domain in full, with the rest retrieved from reference TRBV5-4 and TRBJ2-1, is ETGVTQSPTHLIKTRGQQVTLRCSSQSGHNTVSWYQQALGQGPQFIFQYYREEENGRGNFPPRFSGLQFPNYSSELNVNALELDDSALYLCASSLELARNEQFFGPGTRLTVL.

The chain joins TRBV5-1 to TRBJ2-1, with D perhaps given as TRBD1 or TRBD2 (5 bases each). CDR3 size: 16 residues. Trimming removed 2 bases at V and 5 bases at J, with 17 bases between. The germline V gene encodes CDR1 SGHRS and CDR2 YFSETQ. The CDR3 DNA reads as TGCGCCAGCAGCTTCCGGGACCCCCGCGTCGACAATGAGCAGTTCTTC. Its protein is CASSFRDPRVDNEQFF.

The V call is TRBV7-2, the J call TRBJ2-3, with a possible D match to TRBD2 (6 bases). CDR1 is SGHTA, CDR2 FQGNSA, per germline. V was cut by 0 bases and J by 1 base, with 11 bases left in between. The CDR3 is 16 residues long. The chain's CDR3 is CASSLARLAGTDTQYF. The DNA for the CDR3 is TGTGCCAGCAGCTTAGCGAGGTTAGCGGGCACAGATACGCAGTATTTT. The variable domain in full, with the rest retrieved from reference TRBV7-2 and TRBJ2-3, is GAGVSQSPSNKVTEKGKDVELRCDPISGHTALYWYRQSLGQGLEFLIYFQGNSAPDKSGLPSDRFSAERTGGSVSTLTIQRTQQEDSAVYLCASSLARLAGTDTQYFGPGTRLTVL.

This chain connects TRBV29-1 to TRBJ1-1; possible D gene TRBD1, 6 bases. Per the germline V gene, CDR1 is SQVTM and CDR2 is ANQGSEA. The CDR3 is 14 residues long. Trimming cost V 5 bases and J 5 bases, with 18 bases left between them. The CDR3 region is CSVTTGSTTTEAFF. CDR3 sequence (DNA): TGCAGCGTTACTACAGGGAGTACTACTACTGAAGCTTTCTTT.

The chain uses TRBV7-9 and TRBJ2-3; D not certain. CDR1 is SEHNR and CDR2 is FQNEAQ in the germline V gene (reference sequence). Trimming cost V 4 bases and J 2 bases, with 7 bases left between them. CDR3 length equals 13 residues. DNA for the CDR3: TGTGCCAGCAGCTCCGACACCACAGATACGCAGTATTTT. Translation: CASSSDTTDTQYF.